These 29 T cell receptor beta chains were all obtained from the same sample, sequenced in a study of T-cell reconstitution after alpha-beta-depleted transplantation in children. TCRbeta library construction was performed incorporating unique molecular identifiers. MiXCR, applied by TCRdb to the PCR reads, yields one record per CDR3 protein. This table holds under 450,000 distinct CDR3 sequences, more than 10% found once. The specimen was PBMCs, collected from the stem cell graft. The receptor source for this set is a human donor who donated a stem cell graft to a child with Fanconi anemia.

CDR3 sequence: CASSRGTGRSTDTQYF. CDR3 nucleotide sequence: TGCGCCAGCAGCCGTGGGACAGGAAGAAGCACAGATACGCAGTATTTT. The chain is built from TRBV5-1 and TRBJ2-3; 8 nucleotides line up with TRBD1. This CDR3 has 16 amino acids. With 4 bases clipped from V and 0 bases from J, the junction kept 7 bases outside the gene matches. Germline CDR1 reads SGHRS; CDR2 reads YFSETQ.

The rearrangement links TRBV10-3 to TRBJ2-7; tentatively, D is TRBD1 (6 bases). The length of the CDR3 is 15 residues. Trimming pared 4 bases from V and 4 bases from J, leaving 17 bases between. Germline CDR1 reads ENHRY; CDR2 reads SYGVKD. This CDR3 is CAISGGPGNWYEQYV. CDR3 nucleotide sequence: TGTGCCATCAGTGGGGGGCCGGGGAATTGGTACGAGCAGTACGTC.

V and J are TRBV20-1 and TRBJ1-5; 8 nucleotides align to TRBD1. CDR1 and CDR2 from the germline V gene are DFQATT and SNEGSKA (reference sequence). V lost 4 bases, J lost 4 bases, and 15 bases stayed unmatched. The CDR3 totals 17 residues. The CDR3 nucleotides read TGCAGTGCTAACCAAGGACAGGGCGGGGGACATAATCAGCCCCAGCATTTT. Its translation is CSANQGQGGGHNQPQHF.

This clonotype was observed at least ten times. The chain couples TRBV7-8 to TRBJ2-7; no definite D call. Trimming took off 2 bases at V and 1 base at J, with 9 bases between the two ends. Germline lookup yields CDR1 SGHVS and CDR2 FQNEAQ. The CDR3 runs to 14 residues. CDR3 amino acids: CASSLSGQSYEQYF. The CDR3 bases are TGTGCCAGCAGCTTATCCGGGCAGTCCTACGAGCAGTACTTC.

The chain recombines TRBV6-1 with TRBJ1-1; maybe TRBD1 (5 bases). The germline gives CDR1 MNHNS, CDR2 SASEGT. The V end lost 5 bases, the J end lost 2 bases, and 21 bases lay between the germline ends. The CDR3 covers 17 residues. In nucleotides, the CDR3 is TGTGCCAGCAGTACCCCGGGGGGTGGCGAAGGAAACACTGAAGCTTTCTTT. As protein: CASSTPGGGEGNTEAFF.

This clonotype was seen a handful of times. The chain links TRBV29-1 to TRBJ1-2, with a possible D match to TRBD1 (6 bases). Trimming left V 0 bases short and J 4 bases short, with 15 bases between. CDR1 and CDR2 (germline): SQVTM, ANQGSEA. The length of the CDR3 is 15 residues. The CDR3 DNA follows: TGCAGCGTTGAAGATCGCGACAGGCGCCCCTATGGCTACACCTTC. This encodes CSVEDRDRRPYGYTF.

V gene TRBV7-6 combines with J gene TRBJ2-1; D perhaps matches TRBD2 (5 bases). V lost 5 bases and J lost 6, with 17 bases in between. The CDR3 sequence is 15 residues long. The germline CDR1 and CDR2 sequences are SGHVS and FNYEAQ. The CDR3 region is CASSRDGPGGNEQFF. The CDR3 coding sequence is TGTGCCAGCAGCCGAGACGGGCCCGGAGGCAATGAGCAGTTCTTC.

This clonotype showed up many times. The V call is TRBV20-1, the J call TRBJ2-7; a weak D match, TRBD1 (6 bases). The CDR3 length is 15 residues. Germline loops: CDR1 DFQATT, CDR2 SNEGSKA (reference sequence). V lost 2 bases to trimming and J lost 6 bases, with 20 bases between them. The CDR3 sequence is CSARNPTTQGTEQYF. The CDR3 region has the DNA TGCAGTGCTAGAAATCCAACAACACAGGGAACCGAGCAGTACTTC.

This sequence joins TRBV30 and TRBJ1-5, with a possible D match to TRBD1 (5 bases). V lost 0 bases to trimming and J lost 6 bases, with 9 bases between them. Germline CDR1 is GTSNPN and CDR2 is SVGIG (reference sequence). The CDR3 covers 13 residues. As DNA, the CDR3 is TGTGCCTGGAGTGTTGGGGGGACTCAGCCCCAGCATTTT. Translating gives CAWSVGGTQPQHF. Full variable domain (missing parts from reference TRBV30 and TRBJ1-5): SQTIHQWPATLVQPVGSPLSLECTVEGTSNPNLYWYRQAAGRGLQLLFYSVGIGQISSEVPQNLSASRPQDRQFILSSKKLLLSDSGFYLCAWSVGGTQPQHFGDGTRLSIL.

The V call is TRBV30, the J call TRBJ2-7; no reliable D call. V shed 2 bases and J shed 5 bases, with 7 bases lying between them. In germline, CDR1 is GTSNPN, CDR2 SVGIG (reference sequence). This CDR3 region has 11 residues. The CDR3 DNA reads TGTGCCTGGAGTTTAGCCGACGAGCAGTACTTC. This sequence encodes CAWSLADEQYF.

DNA for the CDR3: TGCGCCAGCAGCACCAATCAGGGAAGGGGCACTGAAGCTTTCTTT. Translation: CASSTNQGRGTEAFF. J is TRBJ1-1 and V is TRBV5-1, with a tentative D call TRBD1 (5 bases). The V and J ends lost 4 bases and 4 bases respectively, with 17 bases between them. The CDR3 is 15 amino acids. Germline lookup yields CDR1 SGHRS and CDR2 YFSETQ.

A word on this clonotype: In this CDR3 the conserved last residue, phenylalanine or tryptophan, is missing, so a read error is likely. This chain links TRBV7-6 with TRBJ1-3; D gene uncertain. The germline V gene has CDR1 SGHVS and CDR2 FNYEAQ. The V end lost 1 base, the J end lost 2 bases, and 9 bases lay between the germline ends. The CDR3 runs to 15 residues. The CDR3 here is CASSLVAEAGNTIYS. CDR3 DNA sequence: TGTGCCAGCAGCTTAGTGGCCGAAGCTGGAAACACCATATATTCT.

CDR3 in DNA: TGTGCCAGCAGTTTTAGCGGGGGGCCGCTTAATGAGCAGTTCTTC. This codes for CASSFSGGPLNEQFF. J is TRBJ2-1 and V is TRBV7-2; 10 bases match TRBD2. With 6 bases clipped from V and 7 bases from J, the junction kept 9 bases outside the gene matches. CDR3 length equals 15 residues. Germline values: CDR1 SGHTA, CDR2 FQGNSA. The full variable domain, with the rest looked up from reference TRBV7-2 and TRBJ2-1, is GAGVSQSPSNKVTEKGKDVELRCDPISGHTALYWYRQSLGQGLEFLIYFQGNSAPDKSGLPSDRFSAERTGGSVSTLTIQRTQQEDSAVYLCASSFSGGPLNEQFFGPGTRLTVL.

In nucleotides, the CDR3 is TGCAGTGCTAGGGAGTCAGGGGGAGTTAGCAATCAGCCCCAGCATTTT. This gives the protein CSARESGGVSNQPQHF. This chain connects TRBV20-1 to TRBJ1-5, with 7 bases lining up with TRBD1. Trimming cost V 3 bases and J 0 bases; bases outside gene matches: 8. The V gene's germline CDR1 is DFQATT and CDR2 SNEGSKA (reference sequence). This CDR3 spans 16 amino acids.

This clonotype occurred many times. The chain recombines TRBV29-1 with TRBJ2-1; no firm D call. Per the germline V gene, CDR1 is SQVTM and CDR2 is ANQGSEA. CDR3 length: 12 amino acids. V was trimmed by 7 bases and J by 9 bases, leaving 16 bases between them. CDR3 DNA sequence: TGCAGCGCCGAGGCAGGTATGGGTGAGCAGTTCTTC. Its translation: CSAEAGMGEQFF.

The V call is TRBV20-1, the J call TRBJ1-1; TRBD1 might be the D (6 bases). Deletions cut 4 bases from V and 1 base from J, with 13 bases between. This CDR3 region has 14 residues. The V gene's germline CDR1 is DFQATT and CDR2 SNEGSKA (reference sequence). The DNA for the CDR3 is TGCAGTGCTATACTAGCGACAGGGAACACTGAAGCTTTCTTT. This sequence encodes CSAILATGNTEAFF.

Many counts were recorded for this clonotype. V usage is TRBV10-3 and J usage is TRBJ2-7; D is undetermined. CDR3 length equals 12 residues. The V gene's germline CDR1 is ENHRY and CDR2 SYGVKD. The ends were cut back, 3 bases at V and 6 bases at J, with 9 bases in the middle. In DNA, the CDR3 is TGTGCCATCAGTGAAGGCCTAATCGAGCAGTACTTC. Translating it yields CAISEGLIEQYF.

This CDR3 reads CASSQNTRYEAFF. The CDR3 nucleotides are TGTGCCAGCAGCCAGAATACACGCTATGAAGCTTTCTTT. J is TRBJ1-1 and V is TRBV4-2, with D unclear. V was shortened by 3 bases and J by 7 bases, with 12 bases between the two germline ends. The CDR3 loop spans 13 amino acids. CDR1 is LGHNA and CDR2 is YNFKEQ in the germline V gene.

This chain joins TRBV9 and TRBJ1-4, with a weak D call TRBD1 (5 bases). CDR1 is SGDLS, CDR2 YYNGEE, per germline. The CDR3 is 14 residues long. V gave up 4 bases and J gave up 11 bases, with 18 bases separating them. CDR3 amino acids: CASSSSGTPDKLFF. The DNA for the CDR3 is TGTGCCAGCAGCTCCTCCGGGACGCCTGACAAACTGTTTTTT. Filled out from reference TRBV9 and TRBJ1-4, the complete variable domain reads DSGVTQTPKHLITATGQRVTLRCSPRSGDLSVYWYQQSLDQGLQFLIQYYNGEERAKGNILERFSAQQFPDLHSELNLSSLELGDSALYFCASSSSGTPDKLFFGSGTQLSVL.

The genes are TRBV7-2 and TRBJ2-2, with D perhaps assigned TRBD1 or TRBD2 (6 bases each). Germline lookup yields CDR1 SGHTA and CDR2 FQGNSA. The V end lost 4 bases, the J end lost 6 bases, and 15 bases lay between the germline ends. The CDR3 loop spans 15 amino acids. The CDR3 nucleotides read TGTGCCAGCAGCTCTAGGGGGTCGGGGGCCGGGGAGCTGTTTTTT. This encodes CASSSRGSGAGELFF.

Notes on this clonotype: One junction end disagrees with the germline gene, perhaps due to a read error. The chain combines TRBV24-1 with TRBJ2-1, with 13 bases matching TRBD2. The J call is uncertain, as TRBJ2-7 better fits the DNA end. The CDR3 spans 15 residues. The germline CDR1 and CDR2 sequences are KGHDR and SFDVKD. CDR3 sequence reads: CAISTSGGAADEQYF. The CDR3 DNA reads as TGTGCCATCAGTACTAGCGGGGGGGCCGCAGATGAGCAGTACTTC.

This clonotype was detected a few times. The chain links TRBV5-1 to TRBJ2-1; the D gene is possibly TRBD2 (6 bases). The CDR3 is made up of 15 amino acids. V lost 4 bases, J lost 4 bases, and 15 bases lay in between. Germline-derived CDR1 and CDR2 are SGHRS and YFSETQ. The CDR3 loop is CASSLGAGPYNEQFF. For the CDR3, the DNA is TGCGCCAGCAGCCTTGGGGCGGGGCCGTACAATGAGCAGTTCTTC.

Only a few counts were recorded for this clonotype. The chain links TRBV5-1 to TRBJ2-3, with 8 bases matching TRBD1. J was trimmed by 1 base and V by 3 bases; bases with no gene match: 7. This CDR3 has 16 amino acids. Germline loops: CDR1 SGHRS, CDR2 YFSETQ. In nucleotides, the CDR3 is TGCGCCAGCAGCTACGGGACAGGTCGGGGCACAGATACGCAGTATTTT. Protein sequence: CASSYGTGRGTDTQYF.

The chain has TRBV7-2 and TRBJ1-5; 10 bases align to TRBD1. Losses at the gene ends were 6 bases for V and 5 bases for J; bases not matched to a gene: 7. This CDR3 is built from 15 residues. Germline V gene sequence: CDR1 SGHTA, CDR2 FQGNSA. The CDR3 spells CASSKSGTGDQPQHF. The CDR3 bases are TGTGCCAGCAGTAAATCCGGGACAGGGGATCAGCCCCAGCATTTT.

This clonotype was seen repeatedly, ten times or more. This chain joins TRBV20-1 and TRBJ1-1; D gene unclear. The CDR3 is 12 amino acids. V gave up 1 base and J gave up 8 bases, with 11 bases separating them. CDR1 is DFQATT, CDR2 SNEGSKA, per germline (reference sequence). This CDR3 reads CSARVQPLEAFF. The CDR3 coding sequence is TGCAGTGCTAGAGTACAGCCCCTGGAAGCTTTCTTT.

This clonotype was observed a few times. J is TRBJ1-1 and V is TRBV5-4, with a tentative D call TRBD1 (5 bases). This CDR3 comprises 16 residues. V lost 7 bases and J 1 base, leaving 20 bases between the germline ends. Germline-derived CDR1 and CDR2 are SGHNT and YYREEE (reference sequence). The CDR3 DNA reads TGTGCCAGCTTCTTTTGGGCAACTCAGGGGAACACTGAAGCTTTCTTT. Translation: CASFFWATQGNTEAFF.

This clonotype was seen many times. J is TRBJ1-3 and V is TRBV11-2; the D is unclear. V dropped 1 base and J dropped 3 bases, with 10 bases sitting between them. Germline CDR1 is SGHAT and CDR2 is FQNNGV. The CDR3 totals 15 residues. The CDR3: CASSLVTAGGNTIYF. In DNA form, the CDR3 reads TGTGCCAGCAGCTTAGTTACCGCCGGTGGAAACACCATATATTTT.

This clonotype has a count of ten or more. The rearrangement links TRBV28 to TRBJ1-4; possible D gene TRBD1, 5 bases. CDR3 length: 14 amino acids. From germline, CDR1 is MDHEN and CDR2 SYDVKM. Between the trimmed V and J ends, which lost 2 bases and 8 bases, there was a span of 12 bases. The CDR3 loop is CASSLSRAGEKLFF. The CDR3, as DNA: TGTGCCAGCAGTTTAAGCAGGGCTGGAGAAAAACTGTTTTTT.

V is TRBV3-1 and J is TRBJ1-1; 7 positions agree with TRBD1. Trimming removed 3 bases from V and 8 bases from J; junction bases left unmatched: 12. The CDR3 has 15 residues. The V gene's germline CDR1 is LGHDT and CDR2 YNNKEL (reference sequence). The DNA for the CDR3 is TGTGCCAGCAGCCAGTGGGACAGCACGAGTAGCGAAGCTTTCTTT. It specifies CASSQWDSTSSEAFF.